Listed here are 13 T cell receptor beta chains from one sample, sequenced in a study of T cell responses to AZD1222 COVID-19 vaccine. Using immunoSEQ multiplex PCR, the repertoire was profiled, and TCRdb retains in-frame clones only, with some absent. The sample carries 85,000 or so clones, 80% to 90% recorded once. Sequenced material: peripheral blood, taken on day 0 of AZD1222 vaccination. Source of these receptors: an adult in good health.

The J gene is TRBJ2-5, the V gene TRBV5-8, with D possibly TRBD1 on 5 matching bases. Trimming took 4 bases from V and 5 from J, leaving 18 bases between them. Germline V gene lookup returns CDR1 SGHTS and CDR2 YDEGEE. The CDR3 is 15 amino acids. CDR3 loop: CASSGGSGLGETQYF. The DNA for the CDR3 is TGTGCCAGCAGCGGTGGGTCAGGGTTGGGGGAGACCCAGTACTTC.

J is TRBJ1-5 and V is TRBV27; D unclear. With 0 bases removed from V and 2 bases from J, the gap between germline ends came to 11 bases. This CDR3 has 16 residues. Per the germline V gene, CDR1 is MNHEY and CDR2 is SMNVEV (reference sequence). CDR3 DNA sequence: TGTGCCAGCAGTTTATCGAGTCGGAGTGGCAATCAGCCCCAGCATTTT. Translation gives CASSLSSRSGNQPQHF.

The V gene is TRBV4-3, the J gene TRBJ1-2; D not certain. The CDR3 spans 17 residues. CDR1 is LGHNA and CDR2 is YSLEER in the germline V gene. V lost 0 bases and J lost 5, with 19 bases in between. The CDR3 DNA reads TGCGCCAGCAGCCAAGAAGGCCCCTCGACCGACCGGTATGGCTACACCTTC. It specifies CASSQEGPSTDRYGYTF.

This clone has a single count. The chain has TRBV7-3 and TRBJ2-3; 9 bases agree with TRBD2. Germline trimming cut 1 base from V and 4 bases from J; bases unmatched to any gene: 6. The germline CDR1 and CDR2 sequences are SGHTA and FQGTGA. This CDR3 is built from 16 residues. CDR3 region: CASSLNPSGAPDTQYF. The DNA of the CDR3 is TGTGCCAGCAGCTTAAATCCTAGCGGGGCTCCAGATACGCAGTATTTT.

V is TRBV14 and J is TRBJ2-5, with D perhaps TRBD2 (6 bases). In germline, CDR1 is SGHDN, CDR2 FVKESK. With 4 bases removed from V and 0 bases from J, the gap between germline ends came to 12 bases. CDR3 length equals 15 residues. CDR3: CASSRGTVDQETQYF. DNA for the CDR3: TGTGCCAGCAGCCGCGGGACTGTGGACCAAGAGACCCAGTACTTC.

The gene calls are TRBV5-1 and TRBJ1-6, with a possible D match to TRBD1 (6 bases). CDR3 length: 17 residues. CDR1 is SGHRS and CDR2 is YFSETQ in the germline V gene. Trimming stripped 1 base from V and 9 bases from J, with 20 bases between. CDR3 residues: CASSLSGGKGGTSPLHF. The CDR3 DNA is TGCGCCAGCAGCTTGTCAGGAGGTAAGGGGGGTACTTCACCCCTCCACTTT.

The chain carries TRBV6-1 and TRBJ1-2, with D uncertain. Trimming took off 0 bases at V and 4 bases at J, with 6 bases between the two ends. The CDR3 is made up of 13 amino acids. The germline gives CDR1 MNHNS, CDR2 SASEGT. CDR3 bases: TGTGCCAGCAGTGAAGCGTCAAGCTATGGCTACACCTTC. It translates to CASSEASSYGYTF.

The genes are TRBV4-2 and TRBJ2-5, with D possibly being TRBD2 (5 bases). CDR1 and CDR2 from the germline V gene are LGHNA and YNFKEQ. The CDR3 totals 14 residues. Trimming removed 4 bases from V and 5 bases from J, with 14 bases in between. The CDR3 nucleotides read TGTGCCAGCAGCCCTGGAGAGGGCGAGGAGACCCAGTACTTC. This translates into CASSPGEGEETQYF.

Only one count was recorded for this clone. This rearrangement joins TRBV7-9 to TRBJ1-2; D remains ambiguous. Germline CDR1 and CDR2: SEHNR and FQNEAQ (reference sequence). V dropped 3 bases and J dropped 4 bases, with 15 bases sitting between them. This CDR3 spans 15 amino acids. CDR3 nucleotides: TGTGCCAGCAGCTTGGACCCGACAAAGCGCTATGGCTACACCTTC. Amino acids: CASSLDPTKRYGYTF. The variable domain in full, completed from reference TRBV7-9 and TRBJ1-2, reads DTGVSQNPRHKITKRGQNVTFRCDPISEHNRLYWYRQTLGQGPEFLTYFQNEAQLEKSRLLSDRFSAERPKGSFSTLEIQRTEQGDSAMYLCASSLDPTKRYGYTFGSGTRLTVV.

The CDR3 region is CASSLGTNYEQYF. For the CDR3, the DNA is TGTGCCAGCAGCTTGGGGACAAACTACGAGCAGTACTTC. The V gene is TRBV5-6, the J gene TRBJ2-7, with D maybe TRBD1 (5 bases). The CDR3 is made up of 13 amino acids. The germline CDR1 and CDR2 sequences are SGHDT and YYEEEE. V was cut by 0 bases and J by 3 bases, with 7 bases left in between. The variable domain in full, completed from reference TRBV5-6 and TRBJ2-7, reads DAGVTQSPTHLIKTRGQQVTLRCSPKSGHDTVSWYQQALGQGPQFIFQYYEEEERQRGNFPDRFSGHQFPNYSSELNVNALLLGDSALYLCASSLGTNYEQYFGPGTRLTVT.

This chain connects TRBV29-1 to TRBJ2-1; D remains unclear. This CDR3 region has 10 residues. The V end was cut by 4 bases, the J end by 7 bases, with 5 bases between. The germline V gene has CDR1 SQVTM and CDR2 ANQGSEA. The DNA of the CDR3 is TGCAGCGTTGGAAGGAATGAGCAGTTCTTC. Translation gives CSVGRNEQFF.

This rearrangement joins TRBV16 to TRBJ1-1; D remains ambiguous. Trimming cost V 2 bases and J 3 bases, with 13 bases left between them. From germline, CDR1 is KGHSY and CDR2 FQNENV. The CDR3 covers 15 residues. CDR3 nucleotide sequence: TGTGCCAGCAGCCAAGGTCGGGGAGGGTACACTGAAGCTTTCTTT. This translates into CASSQGRGGYTEAFF.

V is TRBV24-1 and J is TRBJ1-5; D is uncertain. This CDR3 spans 14 amino acids. V was pared by 6 bases and J by 5 bases, with 13 bases between. CDR1 is KGHDR and CDR2 is SFDVKD in the germline V gene. CDR3 sequence: CATSKGQQHQPQHF. The DNA for the CDR3 is TGTGCCACCAGTAAAGGCCAGCAGCATCAGCCCCAGCATTTT.